The T cell receptor (beta chain) described here comes from a study of T cells in Graves' hyperthyroidism and ophthalmopathy. At the level of the study: Specimen type is peripheral blood, collected at initial diagnosis prior to any treatment.

Hyperthyroidism, newly diagnosed and lasting under 2 months, affected patients aged 18 to 65. The study's findings and limits: Blood also carried most thyroid clonotypes expanded above 0.001. With a median lead of around 6.7 months before onset, the model predicted ophthalmopathy.

TCR beta CDR3 regions were amplified from RNA. Initially, a first-round RT-PCR of the TCR CDR3 employed the HTBI primer set. A single record per CDR3 protein comes from TCRdb applying MiXCR to the multiplex PCR reads. The data hold around 580,000 distinct CDR3 sequences, with 16% observed a single time. This clonotype was counted many times. Antigen specificity is unknown. Germline CDR1 ENHRY, CDR2 SYGVKD. The length of the CDR3 is 15 residues. Trimming pared 9 bases from V and 3 bases from J, leaving 18 bases between. This TCR came from a young woman with Graves' hyperthyroidism. The V and J genes are TRBV10-3 and TRBJ1-5, with a tentative D call TRBD1 (5 bases). Material: blood. This CDR3 reads CAIRGSLQDNQPQHF. The CDR3 bases are TGTGCCATAAGGGGATCACTTCAGGACAATCAGCCCCAGCATTTT.